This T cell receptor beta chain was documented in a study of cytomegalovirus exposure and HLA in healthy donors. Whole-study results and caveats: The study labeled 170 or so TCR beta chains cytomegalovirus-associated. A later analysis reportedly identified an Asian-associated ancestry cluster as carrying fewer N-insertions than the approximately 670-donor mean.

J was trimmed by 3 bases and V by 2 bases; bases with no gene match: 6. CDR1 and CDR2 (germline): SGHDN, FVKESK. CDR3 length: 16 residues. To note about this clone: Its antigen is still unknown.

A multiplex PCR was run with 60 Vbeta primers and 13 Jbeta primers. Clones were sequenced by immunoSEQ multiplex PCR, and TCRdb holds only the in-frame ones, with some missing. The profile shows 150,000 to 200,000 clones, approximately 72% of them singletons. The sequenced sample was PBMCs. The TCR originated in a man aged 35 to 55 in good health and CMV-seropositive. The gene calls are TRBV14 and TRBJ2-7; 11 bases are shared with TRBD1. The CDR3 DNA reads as TGTGCCAGCAGCCAAAGATCCGGGACAGGGGGCTACGAGCAGTACTTC. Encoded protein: CASSQRSGTGGYEQYF.